The clone carrying this TCR beta chain was observed a few times. Its specificity is not known. The data were taken from a study of T-cell memory formation after mild COVID-19. Regarding the study as a whole: Contracting clones, day 15 to 85, had balanced CD4/CD8, and later expanders favored CD4+. CM and EM subsets held most contracting CD4+ clones; EMRA held CD8+ ones. Memory from before infection featured some responding clones, which suggests cross-reactive memory joined.

The 5'RACE method, run with constant-segment primers, produced TCR alpha and TCR beta cDNA libraries (carrying sample barcodes and UMIs). Each CDR3 protein is one row after TCRdb ran MiXCR on the 5' RACE reads. In the table there are about 340,000 distinct CDR3 sequences, about 16% of which are singletons. The CDR3 has 13 residues. V was pared by 2 bases and J by 7 bases, with 6 bases between. Germline V lookup: CDR1 KGHSH, CDR2 LQKENI. The sequenced material came from PBMCs or a T cell subset sorted from them (not recorded which). This TCR was recovered from a man between 18 and 29 years old who had mild COVID-19 (a few samples of this study predate the infection). Cell type and time point are not known. The chain couples TRBV18 to TRBJ1-6; TRBD1 is a possible D gene (5 bases). The CDR3 DNA sequence: TGTGCCAGCTCACCAGCAGGGAATTCACCCCTCCACTTT. It translates to CASSPAGNSPLHF. The full variable domain, its missing parts supplied by reference TRBV18 and TRBJ1-6, is NAGVMQNPRHLVRRRGQEARLRCSPMKGHSHVYWYRQLPEEGLKFMVYLQKENIIDESGMPKERFSAEFPKEGPSILRIQQVVRGDSAAYFCASSPAGNSPLHFGNGTRLTVT.